A selection of T cell receptor beta chains follows, all from one sample in a study of T cell responses to AZD1222 COVID-19 vaccine. Assay used: immunoSEQ multiplex PCR; TCRdb lists only in-frame clones, some missing. The sample yields roughly 180,000 clones, 87% seen once. Sequencing was performed on peripheral blood, taken on day 0 of AZD1222 vaccination. These receptors originate from an adult in good health. Both conserved end residues are part of each CDR3.

V: TRBV6-5
J: TRBJ1-3
CDR3: CASTPWTDSGNTIYF

V: TRBV27
J: TRBJ2-1
CDR3: CASSLLAGGSYNEQFF

V: TRBV19
J: TRBJ1-1
CDR3: CASSIDQKGFGTEAFF

V: TRBV6-5
J: TRBJ2-7
CDR3: CASRVQGTSYEQYF

V: TRBV3-1/TRBV3-2
J: TRBJ2-2
CDR3: CASSYRATGELFF

V: TRBV10-3
J: TRBJ2-3
CDR3: CATETGGLTDTQYF

V: TRBV18
J: TRBJ1-2
CDR3: CASSPGAGEPYGYTF

V: TRBV2
J: TRBJ2-7
CDR3: CATTRGGYEQYF

V: TRBV2
J: TRBJ2-1
CDR3: CASSSVLYPQFF

V: TRBV6-5
J: TRBJ1-1
CDR3: CASSPGQGDTEAFF

V: TRBV19
J: TRBJ2-2
CDR3: CASSLWTSGPTGTGELFF

V: TRBV6-6
J: TRBJ1-5
CDR3: CASSPRQGGWDQPQHF

V: TRBV5-5
J: TRBJ1-3
CDR3: CASSLSVGGSGNTIYF

V: TRBV5-6
J: TRBJ1-2
CDR3: CASSLSPGGLLNYGYTF

V: TRBV6-6
J: TRBJ1-4
CDR3: CASSGQTGQHEKLFF

V: TRBV7-9
J: TRBJ2-6
CDR3: CASSWRQVSGANVLTF

V: TRBV5-6
J: TRBJ1-2
CDR3: CASSLAPGGRQNYGYTF

V: TRBV18
J: TRBJ1-2
CDR3: CASSLGQTNYGYTF

V: TRBV7-9
J: TRBJ2-1
CDR3: CASSLVAGVGNEQFF

V: TRBV18
J: TRBJ1-2
CDR3: CASSLQGNHGYTF

V: TRBV5-1
J: TRBJ1-6
CDR3: CASSLGTAESPNSPLHF

V: TRBV7-2
J: TRBJ1-2
CDR3: CASSLVRGQDGYTF

V: TRBV18
J: TRBJ2-2
CDR3: CASSPAPGSTGELFF

V: TRBV5-1
J: TRBJ2-3
CDR3: CASSLRTDSSTDTQYF

V: TRBV7-9
J: TRBJ2-6
CDR3: CASSSTKTGAGANVLTF

V: TRBV4-1
J: TRBJ2-6
CDR3: CASSPGQGMTNVLTF

V: TRBV3-1/TRBV3-2
J: TRBJ1-1
CDR3: CASSQGVGAFF

V: TRBV27
J: TRBJ1-1
CDR3: CASIMAGGTEAFF

V: TRBV28
J: TRBJ2-7
CDR3: CASSLRIAGVPEQYF

V: TRBV10-1
J: TRBJ2-1
CDR3: CASSRDPYNEQFF

V: TRBV25-1
J: TRBJ2-2
CDR3: CASSEGTGARNTGELFF

V: TRBV21-1
J: TRBJ2-1
CDR3: CASSPRFKDCRSGRAKNEQFF

V: TRBV5-1
J: TRBJ2-7
CDR3: CASSLAGGSSYEQYF

V: TRBV7-3
J: TRBJ2-2
CDR3: CASSPGSGSGAGELFF

V: TRBV5-1
J: TRBJ1-2
CDR3: CASSLETGNYGYTF

V: TRBV5-8
J: TRBJ2-4
CDR3: CASSFGTSNKNIQYF

V: TRBV11-2
J: TRBJ1-4
CDR3: CASSPWGNEKLFF

V: TRBV5-1
J: TRBJ2-7
CDR3: CASSLGGKYEQYF

V: TRBV3-1/TRBV3-2
J: TRBJ2-7
CDR3: CASSQLATTYEQYF

V: TRBV29-1
J: TRBJ2-7
CDR3: CSVEGGETYEQYF

V: TRBV12-3/TRBV12-4
J: TRBJ1-2
CDR3: CASSWGSYGYTF

V: TRBV5-1
J: TRBJ1-5
CDR3: CASSLEGGVGNQPQHF

V: TRBV7-8
J: TRBJ2-7
CDR3: CASSSRSSYEQYF

V: TRBV4-1
J: TRBJ2-1
CDR3: CASRLTSGSDNEQFF

V: TRBV2
J: TRBJ1-2
CDR3: CASRGTGGPLNYGYTF

V: TRBV11-2
J: TRBJ2-7
CDR3: CASRPRILTYEQYF

V: TRBV5-1
J: TRBJ2-7
CDR3: CASSLDVVSYEQYF

V: TRBV10-3
J: TRBJ2-5
CDR3: CAISEQAAQGGTQYF

V: TRBV24-1
J: TRBJ2-3
CDR3: CATSDLSTGVTDTQYF

V: TRBV5-1
J: TRBJ1-6
CDR3: CASTVGQTTYNSPLHF

V: TRBV10-2
J: TRBJ2-7
CDR3: CATLLGGEQYF

V: TRBV7-8
J: TRBJ2-4
CDR3: CASSIRLDDIAKNIQYF

V: TRBV7-9
J: TRBJ2-2
CDR3: CASSRMPVGAGELFF

V: TRBV29-1
J: TRBJ2-1
CDR3: CSVAPGTNNEQFF

V: TRBV3-1/TRBV3-2
J: TRBJ2-7
CDR3: CASSSFAYEQYF